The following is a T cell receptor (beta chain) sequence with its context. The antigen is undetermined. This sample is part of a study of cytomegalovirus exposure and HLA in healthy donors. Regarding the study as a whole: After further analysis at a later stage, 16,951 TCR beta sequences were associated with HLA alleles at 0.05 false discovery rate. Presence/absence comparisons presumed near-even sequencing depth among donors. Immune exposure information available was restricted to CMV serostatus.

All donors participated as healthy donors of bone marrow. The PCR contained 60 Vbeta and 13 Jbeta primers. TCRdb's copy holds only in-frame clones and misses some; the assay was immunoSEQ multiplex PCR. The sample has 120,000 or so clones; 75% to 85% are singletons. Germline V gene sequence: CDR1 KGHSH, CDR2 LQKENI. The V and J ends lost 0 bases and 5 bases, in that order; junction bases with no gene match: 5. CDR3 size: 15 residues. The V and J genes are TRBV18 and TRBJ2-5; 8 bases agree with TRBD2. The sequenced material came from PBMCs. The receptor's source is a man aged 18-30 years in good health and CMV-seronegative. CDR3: CASSPPVSGGETQYF. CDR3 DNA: TGTGCCAGCTCACCACCCGTTTCGGGAGGGGAGACCCAGTACTTC.